The 2 T cell receptor beta chains reported below all come from one sample, sequenced in a study of blood T cell repertoires in COVID-19. Sequencing was performed with immunoSEQ multiplex PCR; in TCRdb, only in-frame clones are kept and a portion is missing. The table shows roughly 120,000 clones, with 87% occurring only once. Sequenced: peripheral blood. Every receptor here comes from a human donor in a cohort sampled during active COVID-19.

The rearrangement joins TRBV7-2 to TRBJ1-1, with 7 bases aligning to TRBD1. V lost 5 bases, J lost 3 bases, and 6 bases stayed unmatched. Germline V gene sequence: CDR1 SGHTA, CDR2 FQGNSA. CDR3 length: 14 residues. The chain's CDR3 is CASSPTGTYTEAFF. CDR3 bases: TGTGCCAGCAGCCCGACAGGGACCTACACTGAAGCTTTCTTT.

This clone was counted between two and nine times. This chain connects TRBV7-9 to TRBJ2-5; 12 bases line up with TRBD2. The length of the CDR3 is 16 residues. V gave up 5 bases and J gave up 5 bases; unmatched junction bases: 9. Germline values: CDR1 SEHNR, CDR2 FQNEAQ (reference sequence). Written as DNA, the CDR3 is TGTGCCAGCAGCCCGACTAGCGGGGGTCGGTTGGAGACCCAGTACTTC. Its translation is CASSPTSGGRLETQYF.